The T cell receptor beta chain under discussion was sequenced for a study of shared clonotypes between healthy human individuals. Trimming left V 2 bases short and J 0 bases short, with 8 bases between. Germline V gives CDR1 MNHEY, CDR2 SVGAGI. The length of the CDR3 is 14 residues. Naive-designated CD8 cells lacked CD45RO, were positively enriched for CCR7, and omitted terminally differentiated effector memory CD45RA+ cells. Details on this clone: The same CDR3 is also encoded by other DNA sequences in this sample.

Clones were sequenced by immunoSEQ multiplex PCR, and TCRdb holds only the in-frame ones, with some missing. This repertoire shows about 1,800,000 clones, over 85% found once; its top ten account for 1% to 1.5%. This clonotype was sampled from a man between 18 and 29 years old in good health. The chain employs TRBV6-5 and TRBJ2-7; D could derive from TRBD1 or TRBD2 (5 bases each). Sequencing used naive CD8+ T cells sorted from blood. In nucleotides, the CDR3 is TGTGCCAGCAGTTACGGGACCGACTCCTACGAGCAGTACTTC. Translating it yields CASSYGTDSYEQYF.